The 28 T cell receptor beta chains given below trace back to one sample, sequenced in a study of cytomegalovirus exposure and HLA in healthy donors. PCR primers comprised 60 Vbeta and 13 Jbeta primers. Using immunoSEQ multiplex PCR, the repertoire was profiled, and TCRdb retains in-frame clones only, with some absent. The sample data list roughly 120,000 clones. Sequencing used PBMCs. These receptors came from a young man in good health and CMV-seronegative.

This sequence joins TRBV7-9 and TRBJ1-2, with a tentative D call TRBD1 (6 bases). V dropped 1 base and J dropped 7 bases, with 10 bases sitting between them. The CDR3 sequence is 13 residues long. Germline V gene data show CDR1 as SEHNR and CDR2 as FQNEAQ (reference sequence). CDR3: CASSLENRAGYTF. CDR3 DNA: TGTGCCAGCAGCTTAGAGAACAGGGCTGGCTACACCTTC.

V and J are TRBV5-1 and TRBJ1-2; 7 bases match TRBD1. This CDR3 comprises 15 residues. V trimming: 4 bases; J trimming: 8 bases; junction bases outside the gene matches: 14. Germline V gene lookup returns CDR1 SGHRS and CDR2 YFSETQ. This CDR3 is CASSLQGGPEGGYTF. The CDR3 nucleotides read TGCGCCAGCAGCCTGCAAGGGGGCCCCGAAGGAGGCTACACCTTC.

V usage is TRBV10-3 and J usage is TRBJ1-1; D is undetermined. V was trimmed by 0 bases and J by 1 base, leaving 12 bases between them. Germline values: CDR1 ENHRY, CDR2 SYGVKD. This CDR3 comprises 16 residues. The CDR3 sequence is CAISESLGFPNTEAFF. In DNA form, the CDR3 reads TGTGCCATCAGTGAGTCCTTGGGCTTTCCGAACACTGAAGCTTTCTTT.

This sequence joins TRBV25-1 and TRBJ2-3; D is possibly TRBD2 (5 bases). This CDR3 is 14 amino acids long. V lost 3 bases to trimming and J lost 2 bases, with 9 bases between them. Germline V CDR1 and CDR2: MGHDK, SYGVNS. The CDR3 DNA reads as TGTGCCAGCAGTGACTCGACTATCACAGATACGCAGTATTTT. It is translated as CASSDSTITDTQYF.

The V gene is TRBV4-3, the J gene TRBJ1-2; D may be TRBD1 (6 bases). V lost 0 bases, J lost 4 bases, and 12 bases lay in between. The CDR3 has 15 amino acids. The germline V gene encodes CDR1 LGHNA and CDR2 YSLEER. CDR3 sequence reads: CASSQDLRDIYGYTF. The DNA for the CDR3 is TGCGCCAGCAGCCAAGATCTTAGGGACATCTATGGCTACACCTTC.

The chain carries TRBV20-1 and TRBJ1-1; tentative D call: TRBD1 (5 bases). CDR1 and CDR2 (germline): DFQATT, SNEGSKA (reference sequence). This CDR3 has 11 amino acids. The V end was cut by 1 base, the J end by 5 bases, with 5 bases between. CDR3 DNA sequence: TGCAGTGCTAGAGCAGGGACTGAAGCTTTCTTT. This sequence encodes CSARAGTEAFF.

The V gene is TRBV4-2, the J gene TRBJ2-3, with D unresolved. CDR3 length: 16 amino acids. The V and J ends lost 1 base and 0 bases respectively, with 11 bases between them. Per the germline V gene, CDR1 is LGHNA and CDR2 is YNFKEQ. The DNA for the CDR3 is TGTGCCAGCAGCCAAGGTGGCGGATCTAGCACAGATACGCAGTATTTT. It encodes CASSQGGGSSTDTQYF.

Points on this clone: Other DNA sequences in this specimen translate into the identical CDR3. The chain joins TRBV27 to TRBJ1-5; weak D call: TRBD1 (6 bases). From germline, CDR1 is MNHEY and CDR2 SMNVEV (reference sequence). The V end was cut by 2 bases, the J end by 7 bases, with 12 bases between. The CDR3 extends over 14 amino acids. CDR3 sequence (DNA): TGTGCCAGCAGTTTAGGGCAGGGGAACCAGCCCCAGCATTTT. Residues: CASSLGQGNQPQHF.

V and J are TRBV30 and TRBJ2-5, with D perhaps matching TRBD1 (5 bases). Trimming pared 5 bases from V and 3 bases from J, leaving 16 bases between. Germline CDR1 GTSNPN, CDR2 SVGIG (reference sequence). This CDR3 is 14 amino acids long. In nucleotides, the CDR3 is TGTGCCTGGGCCTGGACAAGCTGGGAAGAGACCCAGTACTTC. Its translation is CAWAWTSWEETQYF.

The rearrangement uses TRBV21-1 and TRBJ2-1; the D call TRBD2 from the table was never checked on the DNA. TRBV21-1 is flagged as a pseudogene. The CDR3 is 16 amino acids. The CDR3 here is CASSKGASGRVNEQFF. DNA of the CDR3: TGTGCCAGCAGCAAAGGGGCTAGCGGGAGGGTCAATGAGCAGTTCTTC.

CDR3 sequence reads: CASSVASHRDRGAETQYF. CDR3 in DNA: TGTGCCAGCAGCGTAGCTAGCCACCGGGACAGGGGTGCAGAGACCCAGTACTTC. V is TRBV9 and J is TRBJ2-5; 10 nucleotides agree with TRBD1. CDR3 length: 18 residues. V was clipped by 0 bases and J by 4 bases; unmatched bases: 12. The germline CDR1 and CDR2 sequences are SGDLS and YYNGEE.

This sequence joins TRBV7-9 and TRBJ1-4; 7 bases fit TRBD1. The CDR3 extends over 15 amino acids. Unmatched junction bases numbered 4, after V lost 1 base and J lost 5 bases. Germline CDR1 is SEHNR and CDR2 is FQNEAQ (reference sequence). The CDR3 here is CASSLEGTANEKLFF. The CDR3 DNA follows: TGTGCCAGCAGCTTAGAGGGGACAGCGAATGAAAAACTGTTTTTT. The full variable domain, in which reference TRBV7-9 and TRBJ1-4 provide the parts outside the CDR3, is DTGVSQNPRHKITKRGQNVTFRCDPISEHNRLYWYRQTLGQGPEFLTYFQNEAQLEKSRLLSDRFSAERPKGSFSTLEIQRTEQGDSAMYLCASSLEGTANEKLFFGSGTQLSVL.

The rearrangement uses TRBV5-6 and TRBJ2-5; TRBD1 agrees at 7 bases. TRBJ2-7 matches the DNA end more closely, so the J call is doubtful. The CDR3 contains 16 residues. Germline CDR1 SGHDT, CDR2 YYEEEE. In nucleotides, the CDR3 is TGTGCCAGCAGCTCCCAGGAAGGGGACAGCTACTACGAGCAGTACTTC. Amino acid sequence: CASSSQEGDSYYEQYF.

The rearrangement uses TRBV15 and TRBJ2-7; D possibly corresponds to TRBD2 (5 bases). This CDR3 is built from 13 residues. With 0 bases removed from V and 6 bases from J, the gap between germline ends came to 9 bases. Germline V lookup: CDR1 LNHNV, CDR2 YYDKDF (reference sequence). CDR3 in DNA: TGTGCCACCAGCAGAGATCGAGGGCGCGAGCAGTACTTC. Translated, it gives CATSRDRGREQYF.

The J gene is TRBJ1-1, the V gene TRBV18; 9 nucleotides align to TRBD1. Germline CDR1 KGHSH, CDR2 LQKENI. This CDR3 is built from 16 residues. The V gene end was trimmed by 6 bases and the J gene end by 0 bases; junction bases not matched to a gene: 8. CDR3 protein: CASSPGTGRMNTEAFF. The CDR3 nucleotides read TGTGCCAGCTCTCCTGGGACAGGGAGGATGAACACTGAAGCTTTCTTT.

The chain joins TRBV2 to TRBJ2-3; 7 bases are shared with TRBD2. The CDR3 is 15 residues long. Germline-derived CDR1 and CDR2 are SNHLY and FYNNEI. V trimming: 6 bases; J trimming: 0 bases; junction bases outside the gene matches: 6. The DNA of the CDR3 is TGTGCCAGCAGGCAACTAGCGATTAGCACAGATACGCAGTATTTT. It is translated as CASRQLAISTDTQYF.

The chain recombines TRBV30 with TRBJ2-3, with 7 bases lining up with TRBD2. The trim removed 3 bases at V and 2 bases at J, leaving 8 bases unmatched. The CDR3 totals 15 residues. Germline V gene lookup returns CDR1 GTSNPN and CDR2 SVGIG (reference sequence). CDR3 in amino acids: CAWRRRESNTDTQYF. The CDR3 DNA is TGTGCCTGGAGACGGCGGGAGAGCAACACAGATACGCAGTATTTT.

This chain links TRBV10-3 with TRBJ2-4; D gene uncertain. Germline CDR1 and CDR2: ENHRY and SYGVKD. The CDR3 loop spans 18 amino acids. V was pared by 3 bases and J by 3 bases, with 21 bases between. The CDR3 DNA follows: TGTGCCATCAGTGATCTTCCGGTAGATTCGACTTTCAAAAACATTCAGTACTTC. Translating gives CAISDLPVDSTFKNIQYF.

The CDR3 DNA follows: TGTGCCAGCAGCTTCAGGACAGGGGGCGCCTACGAGCAGTACTTC. Its translation: CASSFRTGGAYEQYF. The chain carries TRBV5-4 and TRBJ2-7; 11 nucleotides agree with TRBD1. There are 15 residues in the CDR3. With 2 bases clipped from V and 2 bases from J, the junction kept 3 bases outside the gene matches. Germline V lookup: CDR1 SGHNT, CDR2 YYREEE (reference sequence).

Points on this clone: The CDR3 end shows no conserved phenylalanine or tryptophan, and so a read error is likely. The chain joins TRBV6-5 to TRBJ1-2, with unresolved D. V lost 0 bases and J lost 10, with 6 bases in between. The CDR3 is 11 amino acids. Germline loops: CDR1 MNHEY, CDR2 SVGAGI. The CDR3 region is CASSYSGDYTS. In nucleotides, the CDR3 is TGTGCCAGCAGTTACTCGGGAGACTACACCTCC.

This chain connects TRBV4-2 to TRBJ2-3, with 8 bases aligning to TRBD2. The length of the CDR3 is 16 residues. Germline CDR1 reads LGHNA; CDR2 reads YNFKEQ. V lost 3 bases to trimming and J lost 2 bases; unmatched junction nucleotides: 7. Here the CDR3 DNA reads TGTGCCAGCAGCCAGGATCCTAGCGGGCCCACAGATACGCAGTATTTT. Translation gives CASSQDPSGPTDTQYF.

The CDR3 reads CASSPDRDRGEIYLTGELFF. In DNA, the CDR3 is TGTGCCAGCTCACCGGACAGGGACAGGGGCGAAATTTATCTCACCGGGGAGCTGTTTTTT. The chain joins TRBV18 to TRBJ2-2; 10 nucleotides align to TRBD1. In germline, CDR1 is KGHSH, CDR2 LQKENI. CDR3 length equals 20 residues. J lost 4 bases, V lost 3 bases, and 17 bases had no gene match.

CDR3 residues: CASSYTWDRVRAQYF. CDR3 DNA sequence: TGTGCCAGCAGCTACACCTGGGACAGGGTGAGAGCGCAGTATTTT. The J gene is TRBJ2-3, the V gene TRBV27; 9 bases align to TRBD1. V shed 6 bases, J shed 10 bases, and the junction held 14 bases outside the gene matches. There are 15 residues in the CDR3. Germline CDR1 is MNHEY and CDR2 is SMNVEV (reference sequence).

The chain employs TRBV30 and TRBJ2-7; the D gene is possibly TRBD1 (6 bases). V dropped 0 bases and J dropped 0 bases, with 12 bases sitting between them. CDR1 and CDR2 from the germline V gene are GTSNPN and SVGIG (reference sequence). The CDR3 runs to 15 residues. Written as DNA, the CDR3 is TGTGCCTGGAGTGTACGTGGGGACACCTCCTACGAGCAGTACTTC. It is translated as CAWSVRGDTSYEQYF.

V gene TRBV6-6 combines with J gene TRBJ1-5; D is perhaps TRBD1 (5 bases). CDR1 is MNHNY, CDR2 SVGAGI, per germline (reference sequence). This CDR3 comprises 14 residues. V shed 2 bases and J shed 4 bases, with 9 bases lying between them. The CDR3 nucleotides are TGTGCCAGCAGTTACGAAAGGGGTAATCAGCCCCAGCATTTT. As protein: CASSYERGNQPQHF.

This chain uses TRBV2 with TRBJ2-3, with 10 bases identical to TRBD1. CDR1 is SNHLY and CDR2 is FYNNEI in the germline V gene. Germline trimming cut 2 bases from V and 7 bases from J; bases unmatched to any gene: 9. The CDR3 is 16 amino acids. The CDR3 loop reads CASSEPRTGGWNTQYF. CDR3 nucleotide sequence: TGTGCCAGCAGTGAACCCCGGACAGGGGGTTGGAATACGCAGTATTTT.

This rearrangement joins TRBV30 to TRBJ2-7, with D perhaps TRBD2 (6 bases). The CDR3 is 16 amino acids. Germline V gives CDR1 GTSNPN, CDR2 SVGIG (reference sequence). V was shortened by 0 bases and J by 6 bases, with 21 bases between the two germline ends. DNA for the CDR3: TGTGCCTGGAGTGTAGCGTCTCGGAGGGTATCTCGCGAGCAGTACTTC. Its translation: CAWSVASRRVSREQYF. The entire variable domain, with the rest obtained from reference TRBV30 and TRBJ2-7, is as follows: SQTIHQWPATLVQPVGSPLSLECTVEGTSNPNLYWYRQAAGRGLQLLFYSVGIGQISSEVPQNLSASRPQDRQFILSSKKLLLSDSGFYLCAWSVASRRVSREQYFGPGTRLTVT.

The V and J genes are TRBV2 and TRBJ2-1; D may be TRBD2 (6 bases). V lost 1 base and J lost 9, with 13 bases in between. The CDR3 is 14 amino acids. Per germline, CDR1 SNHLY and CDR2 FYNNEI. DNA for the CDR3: TGTGCCAGCAGTGAAGATTGGGGGGTGGGTGAGCAGTTCTTC. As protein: CASSEDWGVGEQFF.